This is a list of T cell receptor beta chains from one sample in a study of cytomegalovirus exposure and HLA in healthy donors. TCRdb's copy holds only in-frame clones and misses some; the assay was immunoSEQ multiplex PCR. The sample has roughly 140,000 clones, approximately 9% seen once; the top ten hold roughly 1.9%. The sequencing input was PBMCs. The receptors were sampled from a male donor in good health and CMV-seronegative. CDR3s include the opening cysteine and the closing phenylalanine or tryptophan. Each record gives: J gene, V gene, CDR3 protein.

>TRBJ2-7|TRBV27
CASSFRDTYEQYF
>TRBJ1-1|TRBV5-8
CASRRTGIGHTEAFF
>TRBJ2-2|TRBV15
CATSRQGVGTGELFF
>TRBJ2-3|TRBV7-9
CASSLTRTRKDTQYF
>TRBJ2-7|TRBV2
CASSEAGLAGYEQYF
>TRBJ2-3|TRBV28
CASSLGAASTDTQYF
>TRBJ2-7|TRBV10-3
CATVAGVRSYEQYF
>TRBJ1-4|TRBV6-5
CASSSDRSNEKLFF
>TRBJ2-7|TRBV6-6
CASSPQEYYEQYF
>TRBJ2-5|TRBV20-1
CSAVRGETQYF
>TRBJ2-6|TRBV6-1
CATDRARSGANVLTF
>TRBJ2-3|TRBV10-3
CAISGILTDTQYF
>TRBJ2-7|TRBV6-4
CASSVGGAGHEQYF
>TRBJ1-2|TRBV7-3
CASSQGGHYGYTF
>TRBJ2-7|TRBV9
CASSPGQGNYEQYF
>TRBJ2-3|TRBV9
CASSVEPGTMGDTQYF
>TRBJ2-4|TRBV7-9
CASSLDVGSPLGKNIQYF
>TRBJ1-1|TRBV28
CASSLFWSGGTEAFF
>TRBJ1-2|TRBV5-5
CASSLIPQANYGYTF
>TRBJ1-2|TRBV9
CASSPRRGNYGYTF
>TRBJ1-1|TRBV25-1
CASCLGGVNTEAFF
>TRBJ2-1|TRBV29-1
CSVVGRRGRESEQFF
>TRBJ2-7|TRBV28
CASRRGPSSYEQYF
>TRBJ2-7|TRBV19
CASSPPNRGGQYF
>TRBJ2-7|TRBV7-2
CASSLSGQGSYEQYF
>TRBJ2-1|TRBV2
CASSGLAGDGEQFF
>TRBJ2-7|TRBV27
CASSLSAVSYEQYF
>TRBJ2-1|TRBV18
CASSELNEQFF
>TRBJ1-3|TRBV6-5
CASSYTLSSSGNTIYF
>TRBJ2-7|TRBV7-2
CASSLVVGAPSEQYF
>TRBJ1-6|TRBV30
CAWSLDVRSPLHF
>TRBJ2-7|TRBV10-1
CASSDRPGAGVYYEQYF
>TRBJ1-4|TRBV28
CASSPREKLFF
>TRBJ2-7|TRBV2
CASTVGPPHGNYEQYF
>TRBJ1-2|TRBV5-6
CASSYLDRYYGYTF
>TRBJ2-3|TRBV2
CASSVRVSGQKTTDTQYF
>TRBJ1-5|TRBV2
CASRPQYWSNQPQHF
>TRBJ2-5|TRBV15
CATSRDPGLAETQYF
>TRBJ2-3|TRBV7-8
CASSWGGRTDTQYF
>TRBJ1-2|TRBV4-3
CASSQDRAGGNYGYTF
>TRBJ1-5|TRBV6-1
CASSEGQGKRPQHF
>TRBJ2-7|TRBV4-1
CASSPGSYEQYF
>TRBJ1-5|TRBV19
CASSIGADNQPQHF
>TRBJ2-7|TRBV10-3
CAIGDGTVHYEQYF
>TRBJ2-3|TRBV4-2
CASSQGAGTDTQYF
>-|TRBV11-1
CASSPHYEQYF
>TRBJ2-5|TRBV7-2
CASRGQSQETQYF
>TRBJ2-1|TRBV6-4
CASSDSGNEQFF